These 8 T cell receptor beta chains were all obtained from the same sample, sequenced in a study of neurological immune-mediated disorders (dated by TCRdb to the late 2010s). Receptors were amplified or captured by 5' RACE. TCRdb names Illumina HiSeq 2500 as the instrument used. TCRdb trimmed the raw reads at Q25, called clones with MiXCR and kept productive beta chains. Each record represents a unique CDR3 protein, reported with the most common genes and DNA among its rows. This sample lists some 70,000 distinct CDR3 sequences; around 3.1% were detected once. The biggest ten clones account for approximately 3.7% of the sample. The sequencing input was PBMCs. The receptors were gathered from a man aged 35 to 55 with multiple sclerosis.

Many counts were recorded for this clonotype. The V and J genes are TRBV5-5 and TRBJ2-4, with a weak D call TRBD1 (6 bases). Germline V gene lookup returns CDR1 SGHKS and CDR2 YYEKEE (reference sequence). The CDR3 extends over 16 amino acids. V shed 0 bases and J shed 8 bases, with 18 bases lying between them. CDR3: CASSLVDRRLGDIQYF. CDR3 bases: TGTGCCAGCAGCTTGGTGGACAGAAGATTAGGGGACATTCAGTACTTC.

This clonotype was detected ten times or more. The chain joins TRBV10-3 to TRBJ2-1; no reliable D call. Trimming removed 3 bases from V and 4 bases from J, with 10 bases in between. Germline assignment: CDR1 ENHRY and CDR2 SYGVKD. CDR3 length: 14 residues. CDR3 nucleotides: TGTGCCATCAGTGAACCCGAGAGATACAATGAGCAGTTCTTC. Amino acid sequence: CAISEPERYNEQFF.

This clonotype has at least ten counts. This sequence joins TRBV20-1 and TRBJ2-7; D unclear. Trimming stripped 1 base from V and 2 bases from J, with 18 bases between. The length of the CDR3 is 16 residues. CDR1 is DFQATT, CDR2 SNEGSKA, per germline (reference sequence). The CDR3: CSARASPSGHPYEQYF. In DNA, the CDR3 is TGCAGTGCTAGAGCATCCCCTAGTGGCCATCCCTACGAGCAGTACTTC.

The V gene is TRBV10-3, the J gene TRBJ2-7, with 9 positions matching TRBD2. J gave up 3 bases and V 5 bases, and 5 bases lay outside the gene matches. The CDR3 contains 14 residues. Per germline, CDR1 ENHRY and CDR2 SYGVKD. The CDR3 region is CAISHLTSGYEQYF. The CDR3 DNA follows: TGTGCCATCAGTCACCTGACTAGCGGCTACGAGCAGTACTTC.

This clonotype was recorded at least ten times. This chain connects TRBV13 to TRBJ2-3, with unresolved D. This CDR3 spans 16 amino acids. The ends were cut back, 3 bases at V and 2 bases at J, with 15 bases in the middle. Germline lookup yields CDR1 PRHDT and CDR2 FYEKMQ (reference sequence). For the CDR3, the DNA is TGTGCCAGCAGCTTTAAGGCCACCCCGTTCACAGATACGCAGTATTTT. It specifies CASSFKATPFTDTQYF.

This clonotype came up many times. The V call is TRBV4-2, the J call TRBJ2-7, with 7 nucleotides matching TRBD1. In germline, CDR1 is LGHNA, CDR2 YNFKEQ. V was pared by 0 bases and J by 4 bases, with 0 bases of the junction left unmatched. The CDR3 has 13 residues. The chain's CDR3 is CASSQDRGYEQYF. The CDR3 DNA reads TGTGCCAGCAGCCAAGACAGGGGGTACGAGCAGTACTTC.

This clonotype occurred many times. J is TRBJ1-2 and V is TRBV6-1; a possible D gene is TRBD1 (5 bases). CDR3 length equals 17 residues. Germline loops: CDR1 MNHNS, CDR2 SASEGT. The V end was cut by 4 bases, the J end by 1 base, with 19 bases between. This CDR3 is CASSVRSGTAINYGYTF. CDR3 sequence (DNA): TGTGCCAGCAGTGTAAGAAGTGGGACGGCGATTAACTATGGCTACACCTTC.

The table lists this clonotype with many counts. The chain employs TRBV7-7 and TRBJ1-1, with D possibly TRBD1 on 6 matching bases. Germline V gives CDR1 SSHAT, CDR2 FNYEAQ (reference sequence). The V end lost 5 bases, the J end lost 1 base, and 8 bases lay between the germline ends. The CDR3 runs to 13 residues. CDR3 nucleotide sequence: TGTGCCAGCAGCGTGGACAGGAACACTGAAGCTTTCTTT. This codes for CASSVDRNTEAFF.